The 9 T cell receptor beta chains below all came from one sample that was sequenced in a study of vaccination effects on CD4 cells after COVID-19. These receptors' antigens are unknown. The assay was immunoSEQ multiplex PCR, and TCRdb's table has in-frame clones only and misses some. Found here are fewer than 40,000 clones, 55% to 75% of them singletons; the top ten hold 25% to 30%. ViraFEST assay sequencing came after antigen-specific CD4+ T cells were expanded with viral peptide pools. The culture ran for roughly ten days, and then CD4+ T cells were isolated. By PCR, the person was confirmed to have had SARS-CoV-2 infection between March and December 2020. The source material was CD4+ T cells from PBMCs cultured with a peptide pool, sampled before COVID-19 vaccination. The origin of the receptors is a human donor who had a prior SARS-CoV-2 infection.

The V and J genes are TRBV9 and TRBJ1-4; D ambiguous. Germline V gives CDR1 SGDLS, CDR2 YYNGEE. V dropped 3 bases and J dropped 8 bases, with 8 bases sitting between them. This CDR3 contains 12 residues. CDR3: CASSGPEEKLFF. The DNA of the CDR3 is TGTGCCAGCAGCGGCCCTGAGGAAAAACTGTTTTTT.

The V call is TRBV10-3, the J call TRBJ2-1, with 14 bases that match TRBD2. Germline loops: CDR1 ENHRY, CDR2 SYGVKD. V was clipped by 0 bases and J by 9 bases; unmatched bases: 10. This CDR3 has 18 amino acids. The CDR3 sequence is CAISESPTLTSGGGEQFF. The DNA of the CDR3 is TGTGCCATCAGTGAGTCTCCCACGCTGACTAGCGGGGGGGGTGAGCAGTTCTTC.

DNA of the CDR3: TGTGCTAGTGGTCACGGGACAGGGAACACCGGGGAGCTGTTTTTT. It yields the protein CASGHGTGNTGELFF. The chain has TRBV12-5 and TRBJ2-2; the match to TRBD1 covers 8 bases. The V gene's germline CDR1 is LGHNT and CDR2 FRNRAP. The CDR3 length is 15 residues. Trimming removed 5 bases from V and 1 base from J; junction bases left unmatched: 3.

The genes are TRBV19 and TRBJ1-2; 9 bases are shared with TRBD1. Trimming at V came to 2 bases and at J to 7 bases, leaving 5 bases not matched to a gene. Germline CDR1 reads LNHDA; CDR2 reads SQIVND (reference sequence). CDR3 length: 14 amino acids. CDR3 DNA: TGTGCCAGTAGTATAACAGGGGGCGCAGGTGGCTACACCTTC. It specifies CASSITGGAGGYTF.

The rearrangement uses TRBV12-3 or TRBV12-4 and TRBJ2-1; TRBD1 might be the D (6 bases). V was shortened by 6 bases and J by 10 bases, with 16 bases between the two germline ends. This CDR3 spans 13 amino acids. This chain's CDR3 is CASSKITGWEQFF. CDR3 in DNA: TGTGCCAGCAGCAAAATAACAGGGTGGGAGCAGTTCTTC.

V and J are TRBV27 and TRBJ1-5; weak D call: TRBD1 (5 bases). The V gene's germline CDR1 is MNHEY and CDR2 SMNVEV (reference sequence). Trimming removed 5 bases from V and 0 bases from J, with 14 bases in between. This CDR3 has 16 residues. The CDR3 coding sequence is TGTGCCAGCAGTCAGAGACAGACGCATAGCAATCAGCCCCAGCATTTT. This translates into CASSQRQTHSNQPQHF.

The rearrangement joins TRBV30 to TRBJ2-3; D possibly corresponds to TRBD1 (7 bases). CDR1 and CDR2 from the germline V gene are GTSNPN and SVGIG (reference sequence). V gave up 5 bases and J gave up 0 bases, with 15 bases separating them. The CDR3 length is 15 residues. CDR3 in DNA: TGTGCCTGGGGGAGGTGGGACAGAAGCACAGATACGCAGTATTTT. Amino acid sequence: CAWGRWDRSTDTQYF.

The table lists this clone with a count of one. The chain joins TRBV9 to TRBJ1-6, with unresolved D. This CDR3 spans 13 amino acids. Per germline, CDR1 SGDLS and CDR2 YYNGEE. Trimming pared 0 bases from V and 7 bases from J, leaving 5 bases between. CDR3 loop: CASSVDPNSPLHF. CDR3 in DNA: TGTGCCAGCAGCGTAGACCCCAATTCACCCCTCCACTTT.

This sequence joins TRBV3-1 (or the pseudogene TRBV3-2) and TRBJ2-3, with a tentative D call TRBD2 (6 bases). The CDR3 is 14 residues long. V was trimmed by 6 bases and J by 5 bases, leaving 15 bases between them. Germline V gives CDR1 LGHDT, CDR2 YNNKEL (reference sequence). Written as DNA, the CDR3 is TGTGCCAGCAGACGCAGCGGGTGGGGAGATACGCAGTATTTT. This translates into CASRRSGWGDTQYF.